The entry below gives a single T cell receptor beta chain sequence along with its context. V shed 4 bases and J 4 bases; nucleotides not matched to a gene: 6. Germline V lookup: CDR1 SGHVS, CDR2 FQNEAQ. This CDR3 region has 15 residues. The sample comes from a study of blood T cell repertoires in COVID-19. Seattle cases were enrolled at active infection and followed longitudinally. The data were produced by immunoSEQ multiplex PCR, yet TCRdb's version contains in-frame clones alone and is incomplete. The sample lists almost 300,000 clones; 89% were seen once. The sequenced sample consisted of peripheral blood. The receptor's source is a woman in her 30s with COVID-19, enrolled during active disease. This chain uses TRBV7-8 with TRBJ1-3; TRBD1 agrees at 8 bases. In DNA, the CDR3 is TGTGCCAGCAGCTATACGACAGGGGAAGGAAACACCATATATTTT. Translated: CASSYTTGEGNTIYF.